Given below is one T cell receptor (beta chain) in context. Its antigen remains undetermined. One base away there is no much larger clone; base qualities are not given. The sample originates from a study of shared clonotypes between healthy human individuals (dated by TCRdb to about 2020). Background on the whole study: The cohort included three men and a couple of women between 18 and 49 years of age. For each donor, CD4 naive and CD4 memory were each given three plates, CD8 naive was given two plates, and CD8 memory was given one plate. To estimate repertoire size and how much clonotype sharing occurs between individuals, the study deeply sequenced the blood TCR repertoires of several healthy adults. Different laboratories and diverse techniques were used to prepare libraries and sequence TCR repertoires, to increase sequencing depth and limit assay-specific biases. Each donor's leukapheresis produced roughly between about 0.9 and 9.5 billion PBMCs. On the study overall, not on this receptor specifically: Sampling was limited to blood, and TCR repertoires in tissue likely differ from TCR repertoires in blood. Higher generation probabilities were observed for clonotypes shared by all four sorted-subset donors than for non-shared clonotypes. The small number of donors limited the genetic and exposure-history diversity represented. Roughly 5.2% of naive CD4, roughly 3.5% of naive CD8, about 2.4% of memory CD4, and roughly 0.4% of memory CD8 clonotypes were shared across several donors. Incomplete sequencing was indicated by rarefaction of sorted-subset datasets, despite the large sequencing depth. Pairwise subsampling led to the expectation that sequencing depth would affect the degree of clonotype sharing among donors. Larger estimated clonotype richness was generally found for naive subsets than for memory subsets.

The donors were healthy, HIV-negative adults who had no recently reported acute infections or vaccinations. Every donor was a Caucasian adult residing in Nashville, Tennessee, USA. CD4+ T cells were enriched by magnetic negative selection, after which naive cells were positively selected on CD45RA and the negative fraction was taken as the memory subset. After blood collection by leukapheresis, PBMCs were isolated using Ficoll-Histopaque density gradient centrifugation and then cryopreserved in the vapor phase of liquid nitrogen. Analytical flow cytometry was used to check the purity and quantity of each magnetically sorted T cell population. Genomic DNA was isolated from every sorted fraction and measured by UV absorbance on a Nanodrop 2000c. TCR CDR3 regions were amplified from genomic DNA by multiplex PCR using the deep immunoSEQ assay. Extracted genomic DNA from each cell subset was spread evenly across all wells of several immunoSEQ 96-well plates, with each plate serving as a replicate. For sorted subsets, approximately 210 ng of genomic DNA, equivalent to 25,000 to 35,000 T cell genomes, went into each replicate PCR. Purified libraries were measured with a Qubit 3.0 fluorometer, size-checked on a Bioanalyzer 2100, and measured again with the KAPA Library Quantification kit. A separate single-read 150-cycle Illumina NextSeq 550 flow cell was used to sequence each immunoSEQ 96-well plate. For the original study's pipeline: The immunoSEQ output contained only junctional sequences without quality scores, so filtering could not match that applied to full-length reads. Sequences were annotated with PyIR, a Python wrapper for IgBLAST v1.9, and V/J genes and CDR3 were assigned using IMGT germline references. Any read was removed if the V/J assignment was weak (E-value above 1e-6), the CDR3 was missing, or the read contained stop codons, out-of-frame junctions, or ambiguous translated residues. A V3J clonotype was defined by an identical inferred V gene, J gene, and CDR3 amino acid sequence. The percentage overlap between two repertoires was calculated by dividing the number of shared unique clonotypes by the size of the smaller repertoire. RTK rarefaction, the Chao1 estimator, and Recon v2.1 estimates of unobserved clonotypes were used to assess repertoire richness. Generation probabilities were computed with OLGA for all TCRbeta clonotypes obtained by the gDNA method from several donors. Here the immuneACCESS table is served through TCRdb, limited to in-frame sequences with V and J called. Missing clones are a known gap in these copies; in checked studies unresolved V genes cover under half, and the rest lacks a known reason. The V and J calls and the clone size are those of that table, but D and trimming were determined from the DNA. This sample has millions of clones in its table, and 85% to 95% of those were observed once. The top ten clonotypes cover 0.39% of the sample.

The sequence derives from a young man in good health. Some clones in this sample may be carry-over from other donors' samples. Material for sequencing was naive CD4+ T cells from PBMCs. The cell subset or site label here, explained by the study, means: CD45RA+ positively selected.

For the CDR3, the sequence is CASSSRTSGSPHEQYF. The DNA sequence reads TGTGCCAGCAGCTCCCGGACTAGCGGGAGCCCCCACGAGCAGTACTTC. The sequence links TRBV7-2 to TRBJ2-7, with 13 bases matching TRBD2. The CDR3 runs 16 residues from the cysteine to the phenylalanine. Of all the DNA, just the CDR3 is kept, 48 bases in frame from base 1. Trimming removed 4 bases from V and 5 bases from J; the gene matches leave 8 bases unexplained. Via the germline V gene, CDR1 is SGHTA and CDR2 FQGNSA.